These 7 T cell receptor beta chains came from one sample sequenced in a study of T-cell reconstitution after alpha-beta-depleted transplantation in children. Library preparation (for TCRbeta) was performed with unique molecular identifiers. In TCRdb, the PCR reads were re-called with MiXCR into one record per CDR3 protein. The sample carries under 250,000 distinct CDR3 sequences, more than 20% recorded once. This specimen was PBMCs, mostly from graft donor cells, taken 360 days after TCRalphabeta/CD19-depleted stem cell transplant. The source is a female patient aged 2-10 years who had a stem cell transplant for congenital amegakaryocytic thrombocytopenia, so the T cells may come from the graft donor.

This clonotype has more than one count but fewer than ten. The chain employs TRBV4-1 and TRBJ2-2; possible D gene TRBD1, 6 bases. The CDR3 sequence is 15 residues long. V lost 6 bases, J lost 7 bases, and 18 bases lay in between. The V gene's germline CDR1 is MGHRA and CDR2 YSYEKL. CDR3 in amino acids: CASRSRDTVFGELFF. The CDR3 nucleotides read TGCGCCAGCAGGTCCCGGGACACGGTATTCGGGGAGCTGTTTTTT.

The V gene is TRBV6-1, the J gene TRBJ2-7, with a possible D match to TRBD2 (6 bases). Germline loops: CDR1 MNHNS, CDR2 SASEGT. The CDR3 is 13 amino acids. The CDR3 sequence: CAARQQEGYEQYF. The CDR3 DNA reads TGTGCTGCCCGGCAACAGGAGGGCTACGAGCAGTACTTC.

The chain has TRBV3-1 and TRBJ1-1, with D unclear. V lost 1 base to trimming and J lost 0 bases, with 3 bases between them. This CDR3 region has 13 residues. Germline CDR1 is LGHDT and CDR2 is YNNKEL (reference sequence). The CDR3, as DNA: TGTGCCAGCAGCCAAGCCATGAACACTGAAGCTTTCTTT. Translated, it gives CASSQAMNTEAFF.

This clonotype appeared a few times. This rearrangement joins TRBV5-5 to TRBJ2-4; 7 bases are a match to TRBD1. With V trimmed by 4 bases and J by 1 base, 8 bases remained unmatched. The CDR3 is 16 residues long. Germline V gene lookup returns CDR1 SGHKS and CDR2 YYEKEE (reference sequence). CDR3 loop: CASSLGTAWAKNIQYF. The CDR3 DNA is TGTGCCAGCAGCCTCGGGACAGCATGGGCCAAAAACATTCAGTACTTC.

In the case of this clonotype: A much larger clone differs from this one at a single base, so this may be a read error. This sequence joins TRBV5-1 and TRBJ2-3, with D possibly called TRBD1 or TRBD2 (5 bases each). CDR1 is SGHRS and CDR2 is YFSETQ in the germline V gene. This CDR3 is 14 amino acids long. The V end was cut by 0 bases, the J end by 2 bases, with 7 bases between. For the CDR3, the DNA is TGCGCCAGCAGCTTGGAAGGGACCACAGATACGCAGTATTTT. It yields the protein CASSLEGTTDTQYF.

The chain recombines TRBV20-1 with TRBJ1-1; 9 nucleotides line up with TRBD1. With V trimmed by 5 bases and J by 11 bases, 9 bases remained unmatched. Germline-derived CDR1 and CDR2 are DFQATT and SNEGSKA (reference sequence). The CDR3 has 12 amino acids. The CDR3 sequence: CSAWDRVNVAFF. CDR3 sequence (DNA): TGCAGTGCTTGGGACAGGGTTAATGTTGCTTTCTTT.

V and J are TRBV6-5 and TRBJ1-2; D is possibly TRBD1 (5 bases). This CDR3 has 14 amino acids. Trimming removed 0 bases from V and 4 bases from J, with 9 bases in between. Germline V gives CDR1 MNHEY, CDR2 SVGAGI. In DNA, the CDR3 is TGTGCCAGCAGTTACTCAGGGACGGTCTATGGCTACACCTTC. Its protein product is CASSYSGTVYGYTF.